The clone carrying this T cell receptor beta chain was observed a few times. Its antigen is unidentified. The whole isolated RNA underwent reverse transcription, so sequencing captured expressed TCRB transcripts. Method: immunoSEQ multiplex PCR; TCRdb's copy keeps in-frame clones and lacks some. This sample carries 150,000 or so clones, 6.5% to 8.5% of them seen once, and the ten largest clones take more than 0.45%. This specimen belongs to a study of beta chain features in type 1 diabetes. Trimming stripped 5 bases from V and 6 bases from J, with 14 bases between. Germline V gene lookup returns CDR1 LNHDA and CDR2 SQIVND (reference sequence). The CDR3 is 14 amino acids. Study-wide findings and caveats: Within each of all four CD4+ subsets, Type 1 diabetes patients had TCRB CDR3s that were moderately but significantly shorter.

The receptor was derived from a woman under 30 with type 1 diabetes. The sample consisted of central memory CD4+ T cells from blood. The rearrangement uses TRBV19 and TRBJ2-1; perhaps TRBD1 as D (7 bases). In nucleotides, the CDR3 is TGTGCCAGTAGTTCGCGGGGACAGATCAATGAGCAGTTCTTC. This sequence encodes CASSSRGQINEQFF.